A selection of T cell receptor beta chains follows, all from one sample in a study of control samples from healthy donors and cancer patients. Data came from immunoSEQ multiplex PCR; TCRdb stores just in-frame clones and leaves some out. The data show about 20,000 clones, more than 70% seen once. Sequenced material: PBMCs. These receptors were collected from a woman aged 60 to 75 with head and neck cancer. The CDR3 runs from the conserved cysteine through the conserved F or W. Fields, in order: CDR3 length, D gene, J gene, V gene, clone size, CDR3 protein, CDR3 DNA. A D gene is named only where the DNA matches it firmly. For some rows the clone size is stated as once, few or many, or as a class when expanded; others skip it.

length: 12
D: .
J: TRBJ1-2
V: TRBV9
size: once
CDR3: CASSASFYGYTF
DNA: TGTGCCAGCAGCGCCAGTTTCTATGGCTACACCTTC

length: 15
D: .
J: TRBJ2-1
V: TRBV3-1/TRBV3-2
size: .
CDR3: CASSQARGHYNEQFF
DNA: TGTGCCAGCAGCCAAGCCAGGGGCCACTACAATGAGCAGTTCTTC

length: 14
D: TRBD2
J: TRBJ2-1
V: TRBV11-2
size: .
CDR3: CASSRGGSYNEQFF
DNA: TGTGCCAGCAGCCGGGGGGGCTCCTACAATGAGCAGTTCTTC

length: 14
D: .
J: TRBJ1-1
V: TRBV27
size: .
CDR3: CASSSTGLDTEAFF
DNA: TGTGCCAGCAGTTCAACAGGGCTGGACACTGAAGCTTTCTTT

length: 14
D: .
J: TRBJ1-2
V: TRBV2
size: .
CDR3: CASSESRNIYGYTF
DNA: TGTGCCAGCAGTGAGTCGCGAAACATCTATGGCTACACCTTC

length: 19
D: TRBD1
J: TRBJ2-1
V: TRBV5-4
size: .
CDR3: CASSIRDRGRIASYPSRFF
DNA: TGTGCCAGCAGCATCCGGGACAGGGGGCGCATAGCCTCCTACCCGTCTCGGTTCTTC

length: 19
D: .
J: TRBJ2-1
V: TRBV5-1
size: .
CDR3: CASSSPAGQPIMSFNEQFF
DNA: TGCGCCAGCAGTTCCCCGGCGGGGCAGCCGATTATGTCTTTCAATGAGCAGTTCTTC

length: 13
D: TRBD1
J: TRBJ2-5
V: TRBV25-1
size: once
CDR3: CASRGTGGVRFYF
DNA: TGTGCCAGCAGAGGGACAGGGGGCGTTCGGTTTTACTTC

length: 14
D: TRBD1
J: TRBJ1-5
V: TRBV19
size: .
CDR3: CASTAGQNNQPQHF
DNA: TGTGCCAGTACCGCGGGACAGAACAATCAGCCCCAGCATTTT

length: 14
D: .
J: TRBJ2-7
V: TRBV9
size: .
CDR3: CASSVGASTGEQYF
DNA: TGTGCCAGCAGCGTAGGGGCTAGTACGGGGGAGCAGTACTTC

length: 15
D: .
J: TRBJ2-5
V: TRBV6-5
size: .
CDR3: CASSYDGAEMETQYF
DNA: TGTGCCAGCAGTTACGATGGGGCCGAGATGGAGACCCAGTACTTC

length: 13
D: .
J: TRBJ2-7
V: TRBV30
size: once
CDR3: CAWSGARNYEQYF
DNA: TGTGCCTGGAGTGGGGCGAGAAACTACGAGCAGTACTTC

length: 15
D: .
J: TRBJ1-5
V: TRBV15
size: .
CDR3: CATSRDGQFNQPQHF
DNA: TGTGCCACCAGCAGAGATGGACAATTCAATCAGCCCCAGCATTTT

length: 15
D: .
J: TRBJ1-1
V: TRBV18
size: .
CDR3: CASSPIGEGNTEAFF
DNA: TGTGCCAGCTCACCAATTGGCGAAGGGAACACTGAAGCTTTCTTT

length: 18
D: TRBD2
J: TRBJ2-1
V: TRBV30
size: once
CDR3: CAWSVLRTSGRTYNEQFF
DNA: TGTGCCTGGAGTGTACTTCGGACTAGCGGGAGGACGTACAATGAGCAGTTCTTC

length: 13
D: .
J: TRBJ2-1
V: TRBV18
size: .
CDR3: CASSPGAVNEQFF
DNA: TGTGCCAGCTCACCGGGGGCGGTAAATGAGCAGTTCTTC

length: 14
D: .
J: TRBJ1-1
V: TRBV6-1
size: .
CDR3: CASSEGGRVREAFF
DNA: TGTGCCAGCAGTGAAGGGGGCAGGGTGAGGGAAGCTTTCTTT

length: 15
D: TRBD2
J: TRBJ2-7
V: TRBV5-1
size: .
CDR3: CASSLRGTSDYEQYF
DNA: TGCGCCAGCAGCTTGCGGGGGACTAGCGATTACGAGCAGTACTTC

length: 14
D: .
J: TRBJ1-5
V: TRBV6-5
size: once
CDR3: CASSHEYGNQPQHF
DNA: TGTGCCAGCAGCCATGAATACGGCAATCAGCCCCAGCATTTT

length: 14
D: .
J: TRBJ1-5
V: TRBV6-5
size: .
CDR3: CASLAEQRNQPQHF
DNA: TGTGCCAGCTTGGCGGAACAGCGAAATCAGCCCCAGCATTTT